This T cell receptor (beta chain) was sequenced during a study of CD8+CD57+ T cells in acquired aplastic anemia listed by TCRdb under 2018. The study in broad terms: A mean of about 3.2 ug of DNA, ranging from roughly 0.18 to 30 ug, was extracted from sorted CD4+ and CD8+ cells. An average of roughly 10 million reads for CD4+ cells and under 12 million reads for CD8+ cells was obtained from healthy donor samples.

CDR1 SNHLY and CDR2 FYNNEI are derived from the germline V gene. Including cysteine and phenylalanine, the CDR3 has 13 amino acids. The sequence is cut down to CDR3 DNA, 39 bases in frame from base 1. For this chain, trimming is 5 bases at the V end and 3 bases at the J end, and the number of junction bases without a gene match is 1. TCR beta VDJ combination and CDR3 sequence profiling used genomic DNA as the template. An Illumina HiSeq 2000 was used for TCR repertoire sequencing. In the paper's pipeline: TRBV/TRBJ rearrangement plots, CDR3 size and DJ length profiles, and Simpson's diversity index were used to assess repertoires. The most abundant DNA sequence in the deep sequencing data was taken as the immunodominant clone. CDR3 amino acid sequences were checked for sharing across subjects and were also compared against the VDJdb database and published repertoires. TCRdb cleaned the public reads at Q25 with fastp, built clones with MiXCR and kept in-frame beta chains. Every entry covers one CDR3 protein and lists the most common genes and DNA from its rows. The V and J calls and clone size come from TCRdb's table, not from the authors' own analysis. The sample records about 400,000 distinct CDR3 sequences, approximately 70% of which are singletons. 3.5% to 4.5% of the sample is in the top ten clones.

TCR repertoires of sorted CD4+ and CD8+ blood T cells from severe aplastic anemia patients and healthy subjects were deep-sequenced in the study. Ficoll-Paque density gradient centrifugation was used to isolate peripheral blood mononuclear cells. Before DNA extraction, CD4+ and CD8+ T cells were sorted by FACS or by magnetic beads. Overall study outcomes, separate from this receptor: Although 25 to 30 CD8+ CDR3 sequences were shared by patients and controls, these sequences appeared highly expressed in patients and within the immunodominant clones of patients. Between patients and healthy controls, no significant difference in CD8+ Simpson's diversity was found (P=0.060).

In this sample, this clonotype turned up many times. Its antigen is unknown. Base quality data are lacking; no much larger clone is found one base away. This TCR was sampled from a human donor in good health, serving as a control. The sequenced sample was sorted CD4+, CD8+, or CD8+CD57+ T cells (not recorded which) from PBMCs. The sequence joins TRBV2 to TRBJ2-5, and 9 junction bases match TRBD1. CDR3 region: CASSRDREETQYF. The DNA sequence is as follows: TGTGCCAGCAGTCGGGACAGGGAAGAGACCCAGTACTTC.